These 24 T cell receptor beta chains were sequenced from one sample in a study of control samples from healthy donors and cancer patients. Produced via immunoSEQ multiplex PCR; TCRdb's table is partial and in-frame only. The sample contains about 70,000 clones, approximately 94% of which appear only once. Material for sequencing was blood. The receptors were gathered from a woman younger than 45 in good health.

This sequence joins TRBV7-9 and TRBJ1-3; D not resolved. The germline CDR1 and CDR2 sequences are SEHNR and FQNEAQ (reference sequence). Trimming left V 6 bases short and J 0 bases short, with 6 bases between. The CDR3 contains 13 residues. CDR3 DNA sequence: TGTGCCAGCAGAAAACTCTCTGGAAACACCATATATTTT. It is translated as CASRKLSGNTIYF.

The J gene is TRBJ2-2, the V gene TRBV29-1, with 9 nucleotides matching TRBD1. The CDR3 runs to 15 residues. CDR1 SQVTM and CDR2 ANQGSEA come from the germline V gene. The V gene end was trimmed by 6 bases and the J gene end by 4 bases; junction bases not matched to a gene: 9. The CDR3 nucleotides read TGCAGCGTCGAGGGACAGGGTTTCGGCACCGGGGAGCTGTTTTTT. Translation: CSVEGQGFGTGELFF.

This clone showed up just once. V and J are TRBV7-9 and TRBJ2-5, with D perhaps being TRBD1 or TRBD2 (6 bases each). The V end was cut by 3 bases, the J end by 4 bases, with 9 bases between. Germline CDR1 and CDR2: SEHNR and FQNEAQ (reference sequence). This CDR3 is 13 amino acids long. The CDR3 sequence is CASSFGGGETQYF. Written as DNA, the CDR3 is TGTGCCAGCAGCTTCGGAGGGGGAGAGACCCAGTACTTC.

The V call is TRBV2, the J call TRBJ1-3; D unresolved. Trimming shortened V by 3 bases and J by 4 bases, and 13 bases separated the two germline ends. This CDR3 comprises 15 residues. The V gene's germline CDR1 is SNHLY and CDR2 FYNNEI. The DNA of the CDR3 is TGTGCCAGCAGTGAGGCGGCGGCTCTGGGAAACACCATATATTTT. Its translation: CASSEAAALGNTIYF.

CDR3 coding DNA: TGTGCCACCAGCAGGGGGCCGATTAATCAGCCCCAGCATTTT. Protein: CATSRGPINQPQHF. This sequence joins TRBV15 and TRBJ1-5, with a weak D call TRBD1 (5 bases). The CDR3 has 14 residues. V was shortened by 3 bases and J by 4 bases, with 10 bases between the two germline ends. Germline V gene sequence: CDR1 LNHNV, CDR2 YYDKDF (reference sequence).

This CDR3 reads CASSLVERGALETQYF. DNA of the CDR3: TGTGCCAGCAGCTTAGTAGAAAGGGGGGCGTTAGAGACCCAGTACTTC. The rearrangement links TRBV7-9 to TRBJ2-5; D is possibly TRBD1 or TRBD2 (6 bases each). This CDR3 is built from 16 residues. V lost 1 base to trimming and J lost 4 bases, with 16 bases between them. Germline lookup yields CDR1 SEHNR and CDR2 FQNEAQ (reference sequence).

This clone was found once. This CDR3 reads CASSRQTDDTEAFF. The CDR3 nucleotides read TGTGCCAGTAGTAGGCAGACAGATGACACTGAAGCTTTCTTT. The V gene is TRBV19, the J gene TRBJ1-1; D is perhaps TRBD1 (5 bases). Germline CDR1 LNHDA, CDR2 SQIVND (reference sequence). The CDR3 totals 14 residues. V lost 4 bases and J 3 bases, leaving 12 bases between the germline ends.

The genes are TRBV19 and TRBJ1-3; a possible D gene is TRBD1 (5 bases). CDR3 length equals 16 residues. Germline lookup yields CDR1 LNHDA and CDR2 SQIVND (reference sequence). With 5 bases removed from V and 1 base from J, the gap between germline ends came to 15 bases. CDR3 in DNA: TGTGCCAGTAGTCCCCGGGGGGGACTTTCTGGAAACACCATATATTTT. Residues: CASSPRGGLSGNTIYF.

CDR3 DNA: TGTGCCACCGCCGGTGACGTGGGCGATGGCTACACCTTC. It encodes CATAGDVGDGYTF. V usage is TRBV2 and J usage is TRBJ1-2, with unresolved D. V gave up 10 bases and J gave up 6 bases, with 18 bases separating them. The germline CDR1 and CDR2 sequences are SNHLY and FYNNEI. The CDR3 totals 13 residues.

The chain is built from TRBV6-5 and TRBJ1-4, with a weak D call TRBD1 (5 bases). The germline CDR1 and CDR2 sequences are MNHEY and SVGAGI. The CDR3 consists of 14 residues. The ends were cut back, 11 bases at V and 3 bases at J, with 16 bases in the middle. In DNA form, the CDR3 reads TGTGCCCCGCAAGAGGGGTTACCTAATGAAAAACTGTTTTTT. Its protein product is CAPQEGLPNEKLFF.

CDR3 nucleotide sequence: TGTGCCAGCAGCCCCTCGTCGGACGGCCCACGGCCTCTCCACTTT. Translation gives CASSPSSDGPRPLHF. The chain is built from TRBV7-9 and TRBJ1-6; D is undetermined. Germline loops: CDR1 SEHNR, CDR2 FQNEAQ (reference sequence). V was clipped by 5 bases and J by 16 bases, with 24 bases between them. The CDR3 loop spans 15 amino acids.

The J gene is TRBJ2-3, the V gene TRBV18, with 11 bases identical to TRBD1. V trimming: 4 bases; J trimming: 6 bases; junction bases outside the gene matches: 6. Germline loops: CDR1 KGHSH, CDR2 LQKENI. The CDR3 has 15 amino acids. In DNA form, the CDR3 reads TGTGCCAGCTCACAAGGACAGGGGGCAGGGGATACGCAGTATTTT. It codes for CASSQGQGAGDTQYF.

The CDR3 bases are TGCAGCGTTGGTCTTACTAGCGGGGGGTACAATGAGCAGTTCTTC. Amino acids: CSVGLTSGGYNEQFF. This rearrangement joins TRBV29-1 to TRBJ2-1, with TRBD2 matching over 12 bases. This CDR3 has 15 residues. CDR1 is SQVTM, CDR2 ANQGSEA, per germline. V lost 4 bases to trimming and J lost 4 bases; unmatched junction nucleotides: 5.

This clone was seen a single time. J is TRBJ1-2 and V is TRBV19; a weak D match, TRBD1 (5 bases). The CDR3 spans 15 residues. Trimming shortened V by 3 bases and J by 6 bases, and 17 bases separated the two germline ends. The germline gives CDR1 LNHDA, CDR2 SQIVND (reference sequence). CDR3 nucleotide sequence: TGTGCCAGTAGTATCCAGGGCAGGGTGGAGCATGGCTACACCTTC. It is translated as CASSIQGRVEHGYTF.

This clone is a singleton in its sample. The gene calls are TRBV7-9 and TRBJ1-2, with TRBD1 matching 9 bases. The CDR3 runs to 14 residues. Trimming removed 1 base from V and 5 bases from J; junction bases left unmatched: 2. Germline CDR1 SEHNR, CDR2 FQNEAQ (reference sequence). CDR3 region: CASSLGTGDYGYTF. CDR3 DNA: TGTGCCAGCAGCTTAGGGACAGGGGATTATGGCTACACCTTC.

The chain couples TRBV6-1 to TRBJ2-2, with 8 bases that match TRBD1. Per the germline V gene, CDR1 is MNHNS and CDR2 is SASEGT. V trimming: 3 bases; J trimming: 1 base; junction bases outside the gene matches: 4. This CDR3 contains 16 residues. The CDR3 region has the DNA TGTGCCAGCAGTGATCAGGGGGCGCGGAACACCGGGGAGCTGTTTTTT. Encoded protein: CASSDQGARNTGELFF.

The genes are TRBV5-1 and TRBJ1-2; 7 positions agree with TRBD1. V was pared by 7 bases and J by 2 bases, with 5 bases of the junction left unmatched. The CDR3 is 13 residues long. Germline CDR1 reads SGHRS; CDR2 reads YFSETQ. As DNA, the CDR3 is TGCGCCAGCGGACCACAGGGGAACTATGGCTACACCTTC. Its translation: CASGPQGNYGYTF.

The V and J genes are TRBV4-2 and TRBJ1-3; maybe TRBD1 (5 bases). The CDR3 extends over 18 amino acids. CDR1 and CDR2 (germline): LGHNA, YNFKEQ. V gave up 1 base and J gave up 0 bases, with 16 bases separating them. This CDR3 reads CASSQGDWGRSSGNTIYF. CDR3 nucleotides: TGTGCCAGCAGCCAAGGGGATTGGGGGAGAAGCTCTGGAAACACCATATATTTT.

The genes are TRBV5-1 and TRBJ1-4, with D tentatively TRBD1 (6 bases). The germline gives CDR1 SGHRS, CDR2 YFSETQ. Trimming removed 4 bases from V and 8 bases from J, with 18 bases in between. The CDR3 totals 15 residues. This CDR3 is CASSPEQGRAEKLFF. The CDR3 nucleotides read TGCGCCAGCAGCCCAGAACAGGGTAGGGCAGAAAAACTGTTTTTT.

The rearrangement uses TRBV3-1 (or the pseudogene TRBV3-2) and TRBJ1-1; no definite D call. Germline CDR1 and CDR2: LGHDT and YNNKEL (reference sequence). Trimming left V 3 bases short and J 1 base short, with 3 bases between. This CDR3 is built from 12 residues. The CDR3 here is CASSHGNTEAFF. As DNA, the CDR3 is TGTGCCAGCAGCCATGGGAACACTGAAGCTTTCTTT.

The chain carries TRBV7-3 and TRBJ1-1, with D unresolved. Trimming removed 2 bases at V and 5 bases at J, with 9 bases between. Germline V gene data show CDR1 as SGHTA and CDR2 as FQGTGA. The CDR3 is 13 amino acids. CDR3 bases: TGTGCCAGCAGCTTATCAGGAATAACTGAAGCTTTCTTT. Translated, it gives CASSLSGITEAFF.

The V call is TRBV29-1, the J call TRBJ1-5; D is possibly TRBD1 (5 bases). The germline CDR1 and CDR2 sequences are SQVTM and ANQGSEA. The CDR3 runs to 13 residues. Between the trimmed V and J ends, which lost 4 bases and 6 bases, there was a span of 13 bases. This CDR3 reads CSVGGRVGQPQHF. The CDR3 nucleotides are TGCAGCGTTGGAGGCAGGGTCGGTCAGCCCCAGCATTTT.

The gene calls are TRBV7-2 and TRBJ1-6; D not certain. V dropped 11 bases and J dropped 9 bases, with 20 bases sitting between them. This CDR3 comprises 14 residues. The germline CDR1 and CDR2 sequences are SGHTA and FQGNSA. DNA for the CDR3: TGTGCCGACGGGCCACGAGAACAGAGTTCACCCCTCCACTTT. Translated, it gives CADGPREQSSPLHF.

This chain links TRBV7-8 with TRBJ1-3, with D hard to call. CDR1 is SGHVS, CDR2 FQNEAQ, per germline. The CDR3 covers 15 residues. Trimming left V 0 bases short and J 4 bases short, with 10 bases between. Here the CDR3 reads CASSLAAPSGNTIYF. The CDR3, as DNA: TGTGCCAGCAGCTTAGCAGCACCCTCGGGAAACACCATATATTTT.